This record looks at one TCR beta chain sequence and its context. This sample was included in a study of blood T cells in healthy people across ages. Using a J-beta primer mix together with a sample-barcoded 5' primer, a second PCR was run for about 6 to 11 cycles. TCRdb re-derived calls from the 5' RACE reads in MiXCR, one entry per CDR3 protein. The sample holds around 820,000 distinct CDR3 sequences; 20% to 30% are singletons and the top ten take approximately 3.7%. The CDR3 sequence is 15 residues long. The germline CDR1 and CDR2 sequences are DFQATT and SNEGSKA (reference sequence). This same sample was also part of a study on T cells of mothers and their children.

This sequence originates from a boy between 10 and 17 years old in good health. The J gene is TRBJ2-5, the V gene TRBV20-1, with 9 bases that match TRBD1. The J call may be faulty, since TRBJ2-1 better matches the DNA end. Sequences were obtained from blood. The CDR3 sequence is CSANRPGQGMGEQFF. The DNA of the CDR3 is TGCAGTGCTAATAGACCGGGACAGGGAATGGGTGAGCAGTTCTTC.